This passage covers 26 T cell receptor beta chains from one sample sequenced in a study of blood T cell repertoires in COVID-19. Clones were sequenced by immunoSEQ multiplex PCR, and TCRdb holds only the in-frame ones, with some missing. The data hold under 200,000 clones, with 70% to 90% observed a single time. The sequenced material came from peripheral blood. All receptors derive from a man aged 35-49 years with active or convalescent COVID-19.

The chain joins TRBV27 to TRBJ1-2; a weak D match, TRBD1 (5 bases). CDR1 and CDR2 from the germline V gene are MNHEY and SMNVEV (reference sequence). V was cut by 2 bases and J by 7 bases, with 14 bases left in between. CDR3 length: 14 residues. CDR3 sequence reads: CASSLSLGVGGYTF. Written as DNA, the CDR3 is TGTGCCAGCAGTTTAAGCTTAGGGGTTGGTGGCTACACCTTC.

The rearrangement joins TRBV11-2 to TRBJ2-3, with TRBD2 as a possible D gene (7 bases). The CDR3 is 16 residues long. In germline, CDR1 is SGHAT, CDR2 FQNNGV. V was pared by 5 bases and J by 2 bases, with 17 bases between. The CDR3 loop reads CASSPQGGGFTDTQYF. Here the CDR3 DNA reads TGTGCCAGCAGCCCCCAAGGGGGGGGTTTCACAGATACGCAGTATTTT.

V is TRBV11-3 and J is TRBJ2-5; weak D call: TRBD1 (7 bases). This CDR3 is built from 17 residues. Looked up from germline, CDR1 is SGHNT and CDR2 is YENEEA. V was pared by 4 bases and J by 5 bases, with 23 bases between. CDR3 region: CASSSGRDSPLGETQYF. CDR3 bases: TGTGCCAGCAGCTCAGGGCGGGACAGCCCCCTTGGGGAGACCCAGTACTTC. Complete variable domain (other parts from reference TRBV11-3 and TRBJ2-5): EAGVVQSPRYKIIEKKQPVAFWCNPISGHNTLYWYLQNLGQGPELLIRYENEEAVDDSQLPKDRFSAERLKGVDSTLKIQPAELGDSAVYLCASSSGRDSPLGETQYFGPGTRLLVL.

The rearrangement joins TRBV5-5 to TRBJ1-2, with 9 bases fitting TRBD1. Losses at the gene ends were 4 bases for V and 2 bases for J; bases not matched to a gene: 3. Germline CDR1 reads SGHKS; CDR2 reads YYEKEE (reference sequence). CDR3 length: 14 amino acids. The CDR3 spells CASSTGTGNYGYTF. The CDR3, as DNA: TGTGCCAGCAGCACTGGGACAGGGAACTATGGCTACACCTTC.

The rearrangement links TRBV3-1 (or the pseudogene TRBV3-2) to TRBJ1-1; D gene ambiguous. The germline V gene encodes CDR1 LGHDT and CDR2 YNNKEL (reference sequence). V lost 0 bases and J lost 3, with 8 bases in between. The CDR3 extends over 14 amino acids. Here the CDR3 DNA reads TGTGCCAGCAGCCAAGATCTGAGGGACACTGAAGCTTTCTTT. As protein: CASSQDLRDTEAFF.

This chain uses TRBV7-9 with TRBJ1-4, with D unresolved. Trimming cost V 3 bases and J 8 bases, with 7 bases left between them. CDR1 is SEHNR, CDR2 FQNEAQ, per germline (reference sequence). This CDR3 contains 12 residues. Here the CDR3 DNA reads TGTGCCAGCAGCTTTACGGAGGAAAAACTGTTTTTT. This sequence encodes CASSFTEEKLFF.

The rearrangement links TRBV9 to TRBJ1-1; no definite D call. The germline V and J ends were trimmed by 0 bases and 5 bases, with 5 bases remaining between them. The CDR3 sequence is 12 residues long. Germline V CDR1 and CDR2: SGDLS, YYNGEE. CDR3 bases: TGTGCCAGCAGCGTAGATGAGACTGAAGCTTTCTTT. Protein sequence: CASSVDETEAFF.

V is TRBV19 and J is TRBJ1-2; a weak D match, TRBD1 (5 bases). This CDR3 is built from 17 residues. Germline CDR1 and CDR2: LNHDA and SQIVND (reference sequence). The germline V and J ends were trimmed by 1 base and 6 bases, with 21 bases remaining between them. In DNA form, the CDR3 reads TGTGCCAGTAGTATAGTGTTGTCCGGACAACGGACGAATGGCTACACCTTC. Its translation: CASSIVLSGQRTNGYTF.

As regards this clone: Germline and junction disagree at one end, which may indicate a read error. The V call is TRBV5-1, the J call TRBJ2-2, with D perhaps matching TRBD1 (5 bases). The germline V gene has CDR1 SGHRS and CDR2 YFSETQ. The CDR3 spans 15 residues. The CDR3 here is CASSAGGANTGELFF. Written as DNA, the CDR3 is TGCGCCAGCAGCGCAGGTGGGGCGAATACCGGGGAGCTGTTTTTT.

The V call is TRBV3-1 (or the pseudogene TRBV3-2), the J call TRBJ2-3, with D possibly matching TRBD2 (6 bases). Looked up from germline, CDR1 is LGHDT and CDR2 is YNNKEL (reference sequence). This CDR3 is 16 amino acids long. Trimming removed 3 bases at V and 6 bases at J, with 19 bases between. The chain's CDR3 is CASSHQTSYKVDTQYF. CDR3 nucleotide sequence: TGTGCCAGCAGCCACCAGACTAGTTACAAGGTGGATACGCAGTATTTT.

This clone was detected only once. The chain uses TRBV6-1 and TRBJ1-5; no clear D gene. In germline, CDR1 is MNHNS, CDR2 SASEGT. The CDR3 has 13 amino acids. Trimming removed 1 base from V and 4 bases from J, with 5 bases in between. CDR3 sequence (DNA): TGTGCCAGCAGTGAAGTCGGGAATCAGCCCCAGCATTTT. As protein: CASSEVGNQPQHF.

The CDR3 loop reads CASSSRRDRRGDYGYTF. The CDR3 DNA follows: TGTGCCAGCAGCTCGAGAAGGGACAGGCGGGGCGACTATGGCTACACCTTC. This chain uses TRBV7-2 with TRBJ1-2; 8 nucleotides align to TRBD1. J gave up 3 bases and V 4 bases, and 13 bases lay outside the gene matches. The germline V gene has CDR1 SGHTA and CDR2 FQGNSA. This CDR3 has 17 amino acids. The whole variable domain, filled in from reference TRBV7-2 and TRBJ1-2, reads GAGVSQSPSNKVTEKGKDVELRCDPISGHTALYWYRQSLGQGLEFLIYFQGNSAPDKSGLPSDRFSAERTGGSVSTLTIQRTQQEDSAVYLCASSSRRDRRGDYGYTFGSGTRLTVV.

The gene calls are TRBV7-9 and TRBJ1-3; tentative D call: TRBD1 (6 bases). V gave up 2 bases and J gave up 0 bases, with 14 bases separating them. This CDR3 has 17 amino acids. CDR1 and CDR2 from the germline V gene are SEHNR and FQNEAQ (reference sequence). CDR3 protein: CASSLLNRASSGNTIYF. The CDR3 DNA reads TGTGCCAGCAGCTTACTTAACAGGGCTAGCTCTGGAAACACCATATATTTT.

This clone was recorded only once. The chain links TRBV19 to TRBJ2-1, with TRBD2 matching 11 bases. Germline CDR1 LNHDA, CDR2 SQIVND (reference sequence). The junction had 4 bases not matched to a gene; V was cut back by 5 bases and J by 4 bases. This CDR3 contains 15 residues. This CDR3 reads CASSPTSGGYNEQFF. The CDR3, as DNA: TGTGCCAGTAGTCCCACTAGCGGGGGATACAATGAGCAGTTCTTC.

This clone was observed a single time. Other DNA sequences in the same sample also yield this CDR3. The CDR3 loop is CAIRDSSYEQYF. CDR3 nucleotides: TGTGCCATCCGGGACAGCTCCTACGAGCAGTACTTC. The chain recombines TRBV10-3 with TRBJ2-7; TRBD1 agrees at 7 bases. The CDR3 consists of 12 residues. CDR1 is ENHRY and CDR2 is SYGVKD in the germline V gene. V dropped 8 bases and J dropped 0; count of bases not matched to a gene: 1.

About this clone itself: The sample carries other DNA sequences with the same CDR3. The chain is built from TRBV30 and TRBJ2-7, with 10 bases lining up with TRBD1. From germline, CDR1 is GTSNPN and CDR2 SVGIG (reference sequence). The CDR3 has 13 residues. The J segment lost 3 bases and the V segment lost 3 bases, leaving 2 bases of the junction unmatched. CDR3 protein: CAWSGTGVYEQYF. DNA of the CDR3: TGTGCCTGGAGCGGGACAGGGGTCTACGAGCAGTACTTC.

The rearrangement links TRBV7-9 to TRBJ1-1; D is uncertain. Per the germline V gene, CDR1 is SEHNR and CDR2 is FQNEAQ (reference sequence). V lost 4 bases to trimming and J lost 0 bases, with 6 bases between them. The CDR3 length is 13 residues. CDR3 loop: CASSSGLNTEAFF. Here the CDR3 DNA reads TGTGCCAGCAGCTCCGGTCTGAACACTGAAGCTTTCTTT.

The chain employs TRBV6-1 and TRBJ1-2; D ambiguous. Trimming cost V 5 bases and J 10 bases, with 8 bases left between them. In germline, CDR1 is MNHNS, CDR2 SASEGT. This CDR3 has 10 residues. The CDR3 loop reads CASSQLSYTF. The CDR3 DNA sequence: TGTGCCAGCAGTCAACTGTCCTACACCTTC.

This rearrangement joins TRBV9 to TRBJ2-1; D is undetermined. Germline V gene lookup returns CDR1 SGDLS and CDR2 YYNGEE. The length of the CDR3 is 14 residues. Trimming cost V 0 bases and J 4 bases, with 8 bases left between them. CDR3 loop: CASSVVSGYNEQFF. CDR3 bases: TGTGCCAGCAGCGTAGTTTCAGGTTACAATGAGCAGTTCTTC.

The chain couples TRBV11-2 to TRBJ2-7; D perhaps matches TRBD1 (6 bases). This CDR3 has 13 residues. The V end lost 4 bases, the J end lost 8 bases, and 15 bases lay between the germline ends. The V gene's germline CDR1 is SGHAT and CDR2 FQNNGV. The CDR3 nucleotides are TGTGCCAGCAGCTCCCGGGACACAACGCAGCAGTACTTC. It translates to CASSSRDTTQQYF.

V and J are TRBV3-1 (or the pseudogene TRBV3-2) and TRBJ1-6; D ambiguous. The V gene lost 4 bases and the J gene lost 0 bases, with 10 bases spanning the gap. The CDR3 contains 16 residues. The germline V gene has CDR1 LGHDT and CDR2 YNNKEL (reference sequence). CDR3 coding DNA: TGTGCCAGCAGCCTAGACGGGAGCTCCTATAATTCACCCCTCCACTTT. Translated, it gives CASSLDGSSYNSPLHF.

This sequence joins TRBV6-5 and TRBJ1-4; possibly TRBD1 for D (5 bases). CDR3 size: 14 residues. Germline V lookup: CDR1 MNHEY, CDR2 SVGAGI. V was shortened by 0 bases and J by 7 bases, with 9 bases between the two germline ends. The CDR3 DNA reads as TGTGCCAGCAGTTACTCAGGGGAAAGTGAAAAACTGTTTTTT. Its translation: CASSYSGESEKLFF.

The table lists this clone with a few counts. This chain joins TRBV2 and TRBJ2-3; 7 bases are a match to TRBD1. The CDR3 runs 14 residues. Germline CDR1 and CDR2: SNHLY and FYNNEI. Trimming at V came to 4 bases and at J to 2 bases, leaving 3 bases not matched to a gene. In DNA form, the CDR3 reads TGTGCCAGCAGTGGAGACAGGGCCACAGATACGCAGTATTTT. Translation gives CASSGDRATDTQYF. The whole variable domain, remainder taken from reference TRBV2 and TRBJ2-3, is EPEVTQTPSHQVTQMGQEVILRCVPISNHLYFYWYRQILGQKVEFLVSFYNNEISEKSEIFDDQFSVERPDGSNFTLKIRSTKLEDSAMYFCASSGDRATDTQYFGPGTRLTVL.

The chain recombines TRBV6-2 or TRBV6-3 with TRBJ1-5; unclear D gene. V lost 2 bases, J lost 3 bases, and 8 bases lay in between. The germline CDR1 and CDR2 sequences are MNHEY and SVGEGT. The CDR3 has 14 amino acids. The CDR3 loop reads CASSYTPNNQPQHF. The CDR3 nucleotides are TGTGCCAGCAGTTACACACCGAACAATCAGCCCCAGCATTTT.

The V gene is TRBV4-2, the J gene TRBJ2-5; 9 positions agree with TRBD2. The J segment lost 5 bases and the V segment lost 0 bases, leaving 7 bases of the junction unmatched. The CDR3 sequence is 16 residues long. Germline values: CDR1 LGHNA, CDR2 YNFKEQ. CDR3 sequence (DNA): TGTGCCAGCAGCCAAGAGATGCGGGGGGGCTGGGAGACCCAGTACTTC. Translated: CASSQEMRGGWETQYF.

In this sample, this clone turned up a few times. V usage is TRBV7-6 and J usage is TRBJ2-7; a possible D gene is TRBD1 (5 bases). V lost 4 bases, J lost 7 bases, and 17 bases lay in between. This CDR3 region has 14 residues. Germline V gives CDR1 SGHVS, CDR2 FNYEAQ. In DNA, the CDR3 is TGTGCCAGCAGCTCGTCGACAGACGTGGGGGAGCAGTACTTC. Its translation is CASSSSTDVGEQYF.